One TCR beta chain is described in this entry. Its specificity is not known. This CDR3 has 15 residues. CDR1 and CDR2 (germline): SGDLS, YYNGEE. After removal of 0 bases from V and 3 bases from J, the junction contained 2 bases not matched to a gene. This table comes from immunoSEQ multiplex PCR, and its TCRdb copy is limited to in-frame clones, with some not included. Of about 23,000 clones in the sample, roughly nine tenths were seen once. The data were taken from a study of graft-versus-host responses after intestinal transplantation. The wider study: Grafts that recipients had were multivisceral, liver-intestinal, or isolated intestinal transplants.

Broader study findings: The presence of high graft-versus-host to host-versus-graft clonal ratios in allografts characterized patients with graft-donor T cell macrochimerism. Investigators detected GvH clones in recipient marrow, with some emerging earlier in ileum or blood.

This clonotype was obtained from a human patient who received an intestinal transplant, so some T cells may come from the graft donor. The sample consisted of PBMCs, taken around 40 days after intestinal transplant. The chain couples TRBV9 to TRBJ2-1; TRBD2 matches 8 bases. CDR3 nucleotide sequence: TGTGCCAGCAGCGTAGCGGGGGGGGGCTACAATGAGCAGTTCTTC. It specifies CASSVAGGGYNEQFF.